This T cell receptor beta chain was observed in a study of OX40 agonist ivuxolimab in advanced cancers. Background on the study: Three patients showed partial responses: one hepatocellular carcinoma and two cutaneous melanoma cases.

Patients who had autoimmune disease history or got systemic immunosuppression were left out. V lost 5 bases to trimming and J lost 11 bases; unmatched junction nucleotides: 11. Germline assignment: CDR1 SGHTA and CDR2 FQGNSA. The CDR3 covers 14 residues. TCRdb's copy holds only in-frame clones and misses some; the assay was immunoSEQ multiplex PCR. The table has approximately 64,000 clones, roughly 86% seen once. This sample comprised CD4+ or CD8+ T cells sorted from blood, obtained in a trial of the OX40 agonist ivuxolimab. This TCR came from an adult with an advanced solid tumor such as melanoma, head and neck, liver or kidney cancer. V gene TRBV7-2 combines with J gene TRBJ2-1; 8 nucleotides match TRBD2. The CDR3 region has the DNA TGTGCCAGCAGCCCCGGGACTAGTTCAGCTCAGCAGTTCTTC. As protein: CASSPGTSSAQQFF.